A selection of T cell receptor beta chains follows, all from one sample in a study of blood T cell repertoires in COVID-19. Produced via immunoSEQ multiplex PCR; TCRdb's table is partial and in-frame only. Of about 73,000 clones listed, roughly 84% were seen once; the top ten hold about 2.5%. Sequencing was carried out using peripheral blood. The receptors shown here come from a man older than 75 with active or convalescent COVID-19. Both conserved end residues are part of each CDR3. A D gene is named only where the DNA matches it firmly. The size of a clone is reported for some rows only, either as once, few or many, or as a class for expanded clones.

TRBV11-2	few	TRBD2	TRBJ2-7	CASSLTSGRYEQYF	TGTGCCAGCAGCTTGACTAGCGGGAGGTACGAGCAGTACTTC
TRBV2	NA	NA	TRBJ2-7	CASLPRYRESSHEQYF	TGTGCCAGCCTCCCTCGATACAGGGAAAGTTCCCACGAGCAGTACTTC
TRBV20-1	NA	NA	TRBJ2-2	CSARLVGELFF	TGCAGTGCTCGACTAGTCGGGGAGCTGTTTTTT
TRBV2	NA	TRBD1	TRBJ1-6	CASRDRFNSPLHF	TGTGCCAGCCGGGACAGGTTTAATTCACCCCTCCACTTT
TRBV19	NA	NA	TRBJ1-4	CASSISGATNEKLFF	TGTGCCAGTAGTATTTCCGGGGCAACTAATGAAAAACTGTTTTTT
TRBV19	NA	TRBD1	TRBJ1-2	CASSTEGTGHYGYTF	TGTGCCAGTAGTACGGAGGGGACAGGGCATTATGGCTACACCTTC
TRBV7-9	NA	NA	TRBJ2-5	CASSFQAGPQETQYF	TGTGCCAGCAGCTTTCAAGCGGGCCCCCAAGAGACCCAGTACTTC
TRBV6-2/TRBV6-3	NA	TRBD2	TRBJ2-1	CASSYFPGLEQFF	TGTGCCAGCAGTTACTTTCCGGGACTAGAGCAGTTCTTC
TRBV29-1	NA	NA	TRBJ2-5	CSVEDRQQETQYF	TGCAGCGTTGAAGATAGACAGCAAGAGACCCAGTACTTC
TRBV6-2/TRBV6-3	NA	TRBD2	TRBJ2-7	CASSSSGGSYEQYF	TGTGCCAGCAGTTCTAGCGGAGGCTCCTACGAGCAGTACTTC
TRBV7-2	NA	TRBD2	TRBJ2-5	CASSLQVASGFQETQYF	TGTGCCAGCAGTCTACAGGTGGCTAGCGGATTTCAAGAGACCCAGTACTTC